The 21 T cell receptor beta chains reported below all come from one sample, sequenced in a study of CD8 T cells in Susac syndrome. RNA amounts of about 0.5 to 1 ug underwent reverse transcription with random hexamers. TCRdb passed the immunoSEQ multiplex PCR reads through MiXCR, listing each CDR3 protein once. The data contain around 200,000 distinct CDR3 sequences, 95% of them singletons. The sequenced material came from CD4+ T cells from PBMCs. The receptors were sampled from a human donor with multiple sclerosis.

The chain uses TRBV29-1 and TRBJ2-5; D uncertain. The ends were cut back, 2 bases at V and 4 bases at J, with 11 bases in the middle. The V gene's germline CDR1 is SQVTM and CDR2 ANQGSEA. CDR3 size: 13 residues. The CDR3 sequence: CSVESPTRETQYF. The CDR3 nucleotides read TGCAGCGTTGAATCGCCTACCCGAGAGACCCAGTACTTC.

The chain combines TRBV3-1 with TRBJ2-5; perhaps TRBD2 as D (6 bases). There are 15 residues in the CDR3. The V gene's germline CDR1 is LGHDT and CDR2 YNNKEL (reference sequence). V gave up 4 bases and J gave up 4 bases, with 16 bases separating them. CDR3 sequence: CASSPRDSVRETQYF. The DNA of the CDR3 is TGTGCCAGCAGCCCACGGGACTCGGTGAGAGAGACCCAGTACTTC.

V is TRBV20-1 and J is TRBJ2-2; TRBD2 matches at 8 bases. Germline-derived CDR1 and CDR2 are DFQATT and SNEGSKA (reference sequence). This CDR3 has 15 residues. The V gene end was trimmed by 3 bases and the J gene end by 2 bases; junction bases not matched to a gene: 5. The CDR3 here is CSARGLAGNTGELFF. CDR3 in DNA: TGCAGTGCTAGGGGCCTAGCGGGCAACACCGGGGAGCTGTTTTTT.

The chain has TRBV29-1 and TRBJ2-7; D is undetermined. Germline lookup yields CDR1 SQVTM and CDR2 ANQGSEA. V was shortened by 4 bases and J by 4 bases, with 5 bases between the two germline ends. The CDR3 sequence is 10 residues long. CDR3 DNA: TGCAGCGTTGGCGAATACGAGCAGTACTTC. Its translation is CSVGEYEQYF.

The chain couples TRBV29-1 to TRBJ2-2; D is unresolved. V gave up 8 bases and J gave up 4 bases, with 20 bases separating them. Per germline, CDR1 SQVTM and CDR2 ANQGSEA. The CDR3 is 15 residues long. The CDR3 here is CSCSLSGDGTGELFF. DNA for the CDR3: TGCAGCTGCTCACTTAGTGGGGATGGCACCGGGGAGCTGTTTTTT.

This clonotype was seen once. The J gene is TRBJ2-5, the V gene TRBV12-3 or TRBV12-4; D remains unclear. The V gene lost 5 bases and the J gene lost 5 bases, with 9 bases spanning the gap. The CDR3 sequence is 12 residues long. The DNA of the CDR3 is TGTGCCAGCAGTCGGACGGTCGAGACCCAGTACTTC. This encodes CASSRTVETQYF.

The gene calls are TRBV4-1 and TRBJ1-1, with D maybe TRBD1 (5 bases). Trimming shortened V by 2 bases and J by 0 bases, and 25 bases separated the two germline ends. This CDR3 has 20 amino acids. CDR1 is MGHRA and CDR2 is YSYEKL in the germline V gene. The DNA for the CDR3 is TGCGCCAGCAGCCAATCCTCCGGGACGGCCTCGAGATCTATGAACACTGAAGCTTTCTTT. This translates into CASSQSSGTASRSMNTEAFF.

The CDR3 sequence is CASSVIKGENIQYF. DNA of the CDR3: TGTGCCAGCAGTGTCATAAAGGGGGAGAACATTCAGTACTTC. The chain couples TRBV2 to TRBJ2-4; tentative D call: TRBD1 (6 bases). CDR1 and CDR2 from the germline V gene are SNHLY and FYNNEI. The CDR3 loop spans 14 amino acids. The V end was cut by 4 bases, the J end by 7 bases, with 14 bases between.

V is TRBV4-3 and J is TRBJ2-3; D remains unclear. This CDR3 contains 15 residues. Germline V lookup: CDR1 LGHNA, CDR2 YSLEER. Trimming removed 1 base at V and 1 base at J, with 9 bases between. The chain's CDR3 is CASSQGDIRTDTQYF. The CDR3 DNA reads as TGCGCCAGCAGCCAAGGTGACATTCGCACAGATACGCAGTATTTT.

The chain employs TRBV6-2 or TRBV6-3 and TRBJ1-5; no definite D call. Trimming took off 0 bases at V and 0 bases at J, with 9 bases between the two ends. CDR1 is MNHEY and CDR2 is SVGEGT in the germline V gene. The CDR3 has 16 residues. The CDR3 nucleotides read TGTGCCAGCAGTTACTCCGCAGCGGATAGCAATCAGCCCCAGCATTTT. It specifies CASSYSAADSNQPQHF.

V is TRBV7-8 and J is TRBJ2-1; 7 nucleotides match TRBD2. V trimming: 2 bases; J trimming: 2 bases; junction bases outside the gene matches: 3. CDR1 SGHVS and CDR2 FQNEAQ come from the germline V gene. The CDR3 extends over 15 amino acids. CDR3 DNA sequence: TGTGCCAGCAGCTTATATGCGGGGGCCTACAATGAGCAGTTCTTC. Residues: CASSLYAGAYNEQFF.

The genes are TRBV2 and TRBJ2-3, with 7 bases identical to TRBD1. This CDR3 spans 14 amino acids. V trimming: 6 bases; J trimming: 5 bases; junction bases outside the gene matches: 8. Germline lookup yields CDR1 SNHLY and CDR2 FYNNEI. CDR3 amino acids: CASSSDRVVDTQYF. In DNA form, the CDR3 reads TGTGCCAGCAGCAGTGACAGGGTAGTAGATACGCAGTATTTT. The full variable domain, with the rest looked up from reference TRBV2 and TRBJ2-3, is EPEVTQTPSHQVTQMGQEVILRCVPISNHLYFYWYRQILGQKVEFLVSFYNNEISEKSEIFDDQFSVERPDGSNFTLKIRSTKLEDSAMYFCASSSDRVVDTQYFGPGTRLTVL.

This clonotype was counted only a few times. The chain's CDR3 is CSAKQYQETQYF. The CDR3 coding sequence is TGCAGTGCTAAACAGTACCAAGAGACCCAGTACTTC. The chain recombines TRBV20-1 with TRBJ2-5; no clear D gene. The V and J ends lost 4 bases and 0 bases respectively, with 6 bases between them. This CDR3 has 12 residues. Germline V gene lookup returns CDR1 DFQATT and CDR2 SNEGSKA (reference sequence).

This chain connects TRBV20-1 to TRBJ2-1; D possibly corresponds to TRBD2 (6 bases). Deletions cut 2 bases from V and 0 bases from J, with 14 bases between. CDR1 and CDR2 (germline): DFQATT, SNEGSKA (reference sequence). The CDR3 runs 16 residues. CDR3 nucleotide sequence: TGCAGTGCTAGATCGTCGTCGGGGGACTCCTACAATGAGCAGTTCTTC. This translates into CSARSSSGDSYNEQFF.

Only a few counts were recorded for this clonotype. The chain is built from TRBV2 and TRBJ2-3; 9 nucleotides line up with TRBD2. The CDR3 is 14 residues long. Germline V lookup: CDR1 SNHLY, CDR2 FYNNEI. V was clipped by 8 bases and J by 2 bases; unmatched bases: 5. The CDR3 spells CASGLAGATDTQYF. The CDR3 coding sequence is TGTGCCAGCGGCTTAGCGGGGGCCACAGATACGCAGTATTTT.

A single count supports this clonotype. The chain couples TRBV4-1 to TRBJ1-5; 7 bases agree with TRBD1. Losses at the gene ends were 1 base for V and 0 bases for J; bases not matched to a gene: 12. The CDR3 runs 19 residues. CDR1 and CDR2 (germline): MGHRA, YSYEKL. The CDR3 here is CASSQVPRTGILSNQPQHF. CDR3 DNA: TGCGCCAGCAGCCAAGTCCCTCGGACAGGTATCCTTAGCAATCAGCCCCAGCATTTT.

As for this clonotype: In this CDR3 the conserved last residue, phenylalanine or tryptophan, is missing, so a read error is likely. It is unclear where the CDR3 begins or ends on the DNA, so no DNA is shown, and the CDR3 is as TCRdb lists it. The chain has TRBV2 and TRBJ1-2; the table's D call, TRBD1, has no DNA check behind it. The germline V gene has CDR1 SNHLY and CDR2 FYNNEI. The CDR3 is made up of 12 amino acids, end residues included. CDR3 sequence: CASSEVQGALSL.

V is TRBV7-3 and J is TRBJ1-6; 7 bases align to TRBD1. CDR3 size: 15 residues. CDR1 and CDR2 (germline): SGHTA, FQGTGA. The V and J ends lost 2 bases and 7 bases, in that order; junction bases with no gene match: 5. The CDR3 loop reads CASSLQGGRNSPLHF. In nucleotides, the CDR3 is TGTGCCAGCAGCTTACAGGGGGGACGAAATTCACCCCTCCACTTT.

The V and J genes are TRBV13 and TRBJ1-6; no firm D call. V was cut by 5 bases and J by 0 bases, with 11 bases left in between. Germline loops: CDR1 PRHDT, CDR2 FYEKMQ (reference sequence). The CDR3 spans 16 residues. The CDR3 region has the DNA TGTGCCAGCAGCCCAAGCAAGAGCTCCTATAATTCACCCCTCCACTTT. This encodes CASSPSKSSYNSPLHF.

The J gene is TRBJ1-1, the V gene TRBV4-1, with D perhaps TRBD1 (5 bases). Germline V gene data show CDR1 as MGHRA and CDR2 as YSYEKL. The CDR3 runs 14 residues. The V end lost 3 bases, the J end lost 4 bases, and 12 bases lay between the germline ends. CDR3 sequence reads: CASSQTVSSTEAFF. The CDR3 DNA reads TGCGCCAGCAGCCAGACAGTTAGTAGCACTGAAGCTTTCTTT.

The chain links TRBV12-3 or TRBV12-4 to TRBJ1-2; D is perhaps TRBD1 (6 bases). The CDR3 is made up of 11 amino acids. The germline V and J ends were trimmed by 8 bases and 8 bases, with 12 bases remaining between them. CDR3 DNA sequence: TGTGCCAGCCGTGCGGGGGGCGGCTACACCTTC. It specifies CASRAGGGYTF.